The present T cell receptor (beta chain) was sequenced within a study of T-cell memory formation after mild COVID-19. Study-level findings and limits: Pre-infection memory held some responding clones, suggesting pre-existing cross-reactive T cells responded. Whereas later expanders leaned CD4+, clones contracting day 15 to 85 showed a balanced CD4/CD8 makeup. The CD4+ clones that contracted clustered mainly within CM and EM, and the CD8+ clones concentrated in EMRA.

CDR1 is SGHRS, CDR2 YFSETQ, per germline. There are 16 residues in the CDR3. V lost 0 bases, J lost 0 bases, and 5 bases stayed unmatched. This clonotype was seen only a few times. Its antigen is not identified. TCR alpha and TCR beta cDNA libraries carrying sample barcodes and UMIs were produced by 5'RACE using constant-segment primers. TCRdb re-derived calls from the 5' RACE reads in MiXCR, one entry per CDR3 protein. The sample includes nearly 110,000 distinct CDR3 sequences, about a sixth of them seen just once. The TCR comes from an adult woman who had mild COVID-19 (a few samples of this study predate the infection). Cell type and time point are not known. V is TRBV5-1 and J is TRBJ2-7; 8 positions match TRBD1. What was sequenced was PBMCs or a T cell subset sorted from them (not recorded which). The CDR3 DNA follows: TGCGCCAGCAGCTTGGGGCCGGACAGGGACTCCTACGAGCAGTACTTC. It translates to CASSLGPDRDSYEQYF.